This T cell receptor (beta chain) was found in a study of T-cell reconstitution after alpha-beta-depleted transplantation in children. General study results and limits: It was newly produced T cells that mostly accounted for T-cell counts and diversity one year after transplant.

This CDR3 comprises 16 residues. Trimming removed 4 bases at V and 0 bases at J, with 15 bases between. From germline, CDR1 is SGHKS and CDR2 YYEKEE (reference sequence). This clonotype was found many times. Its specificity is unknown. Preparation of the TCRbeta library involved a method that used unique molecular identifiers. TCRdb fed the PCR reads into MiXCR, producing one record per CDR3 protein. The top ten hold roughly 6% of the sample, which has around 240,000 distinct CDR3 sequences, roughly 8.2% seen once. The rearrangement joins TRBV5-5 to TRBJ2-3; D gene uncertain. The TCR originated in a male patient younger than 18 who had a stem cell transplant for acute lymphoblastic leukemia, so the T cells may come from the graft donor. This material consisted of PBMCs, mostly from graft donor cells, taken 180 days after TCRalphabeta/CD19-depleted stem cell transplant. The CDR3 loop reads CASSLRPYPSTDTQYF. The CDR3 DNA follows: TGTGCCAGCAGCCTCCGCCCTTACCCTAGCACAGATACGCAGTATTTT.